This TCR beta chain was recovered during a study of CD8+ T cells in alopecia areata. Study-wide results and limits: Across lesional scalp, and particularly alopecia totalis/universalis, clonality surpassed that of normal scalp.

Collected material from alopecia areata patients comprised lesional scalp punch biopsies and peripheral blood. The researchers isolated CD4+ and CD8+ T cells from PBMCs by sorting. Germline CDR1 and CDR2: SGDLS and YYNGEE. The CDR3 runs 14 residues. V was shortened by 2 bases and J by 5 bases, with 10 bases between the two germline ends. Extracted RNA was reverse transcribed into cDNA, the sequencing template. Method: immunoSEQ multiplex PCR; TCRdb's copy keeps in-frame clones and lacks some. The sample yields about 160,000 clones, about 89% seen once. Regarding this clone: Antigen specificity is unknown.

This chain connects TRBV9 to TRBJ1-4; D is unclear. This sequence was found in a human donor with alopecia areata. The specimen comprised CD8+ T cells sorted from blood, sampled at week 0. The CDR3 protein is CASSVSDPNEKLFF. In nucleotides, the CDR3 is TGTGCCAGCAGCGTGTCCGATCCGAATGAAAAACTGTTTTTT.